The T cell receptor beta chain under discussion was sequenced for a study of OX40 agonist ivuxolimab in advanced cancers. Study-wide findings and caveats: Low normalized clonal expansion also occurred in some nonresponding patients.

As for this clone: The antigen is unknown.

Germline V gene lookup returns CDR1 SGHVS and CDR2 FQNEAQ. V lost 3 bases, J lost 0 bases, and 9 bases lay in between. CDR3 length: 14 residues. Systemic immunosuppression or autoimmune disease history was grounds to exclude patients. Assay used: immunoSEQ multiplex PCR; TCRdb lists only in-frame clones, some missing. This sample carries about 41,000 clones, roughly 80% of them seen once, and the ten largest clones take 35% to 40%. Sequenced here: CD4+ or CD8+ T cells sorted from blood, sampled in a trial of the OX40 agonist ivuxolimab. The TCR originated in an adult with an advanced solid tumor such as melanoma, head and neck, liver or kidney cancer. The chain is built from TRBV7-8 and TRBJ2-7, with D possibly being TRBD1 (5 bases). CDR3 DNA sequence: TGTGCCAGCAGCTTTCAGGGATACTCCTACGAGCAGTACTTC. Translating it yields CASSFQGYSYEQYF.